This T cell receptor (beta chain) was documented in a study of T cells in Graves' hyperthyroidism and ophthalmopathy. Hyperthyroidism patients were newly diagnosed, had disease duration under 2 months, and were aged 18 to 65 years. RNA transcripts gave rise to amplified TCR beta CDR3 regions. First-round RT-PCR of the TCR CDR3 relied on the HTBI primer set. TCRdb reprocessed the multiplex PCR reads via MiXCR and lists one record per CDR3 protein. The sample includes about 540,000 distinct CDR3 sequences, 40% to 55% of them seen just once. The CDR3 is 16 residues long. The V gene end was trimmed by 5 bases and the J gene end by 5 bases; junction bases not matched to a gene: 13. CDR1 LGHDT and CDR2 YNNKEL come from the germline V gene (reference sequence).

The chain is built from TRBV3-1 and TRBJ2-7; 9 bases agree with TRBD2. The clonotype originates from a woman under 30 with Graves' hyperthyroidism. Sequencing was done on a sample of peripheral blood or thyroid tissue (not recorded which). The CDR3 loop is CASSDLLAGEPNEQYF. CDR3 bases: TGTGCCAGCAGCGACCTTTTAGCGGGAGAGCCCAACGAGCAGTACTTC.